This TCR beta chain came from a study of blood T cell repertoires in COVID-19. About the study: Sites across the United States, Italy and Spain contributed samples from acute and convalescent COVID-19.

A single count supports this clone. Trimming shortened V by 4 bases and J by 3 bases, and 17 bases separated the two germline ends. The length of the CDR3 is 16 residues. Germline V CDR1 and CDR2: SGHKS, YYEKEE (reference sequence). Sequencing used immunoSEQ multiplex PCR; TCRdb keeps in-frame clones, though not all of them. Of hundreds of thousands of clones in the sample, roughly 83% were seen once. V is TRBV5-5 and J is TRBJ1-5; D uncertain. This clonotype was sampled from a man older than 75 with acute or convalescent COVID-19. Material for sequencing was peripheral blood. CDR3 loop: CASSPQARLANQPQHF. In DNA form, the CDR3 reads TGTGCCAGCAGCCCCCAGGCCAGACTAGCCAATCAGCCCCAGCATTTT.